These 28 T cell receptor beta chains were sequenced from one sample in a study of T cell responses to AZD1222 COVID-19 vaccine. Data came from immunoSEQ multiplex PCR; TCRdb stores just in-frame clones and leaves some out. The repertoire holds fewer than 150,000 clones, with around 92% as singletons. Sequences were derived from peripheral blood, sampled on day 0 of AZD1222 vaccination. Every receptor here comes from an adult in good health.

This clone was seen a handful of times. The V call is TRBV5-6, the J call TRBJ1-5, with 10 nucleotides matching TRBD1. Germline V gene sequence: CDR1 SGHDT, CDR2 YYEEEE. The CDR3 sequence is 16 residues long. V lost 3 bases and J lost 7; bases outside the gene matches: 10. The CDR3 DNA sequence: TGTGCCAGCAGCTCGTCCGGACAGGGGGTACGACAGCCCCAGCATTTT. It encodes CASSSSGQGVRQPQHF. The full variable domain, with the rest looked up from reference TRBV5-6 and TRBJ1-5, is DAGVTQSPTHLIKTRGQQVTLRCSPKSGHDTVSWYQQALGQGPQFIFQYYEEEERQRGNFPDRFSGHQFPNYSSELNVNALLLGDSALYLCASSSSGQGVRQPQHFGDGTRLSIL.

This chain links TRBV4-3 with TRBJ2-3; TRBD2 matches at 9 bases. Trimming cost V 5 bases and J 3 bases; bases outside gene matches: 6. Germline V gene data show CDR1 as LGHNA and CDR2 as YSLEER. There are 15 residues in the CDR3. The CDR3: CASSAGTSSTDTQYF. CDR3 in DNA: TGCGCCAGCAGCGCCGGGACTAGCTCGACAGATACGCAGTATTTT.

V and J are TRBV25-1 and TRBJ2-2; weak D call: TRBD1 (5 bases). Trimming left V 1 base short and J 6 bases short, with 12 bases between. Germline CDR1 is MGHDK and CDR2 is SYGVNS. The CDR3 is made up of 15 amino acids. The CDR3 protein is CASSESSRDSGELFF. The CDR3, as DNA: TGTGCCAGCAGTGAATCGAGCAGGGATTCCGGGGAGCTGTTTTTT.

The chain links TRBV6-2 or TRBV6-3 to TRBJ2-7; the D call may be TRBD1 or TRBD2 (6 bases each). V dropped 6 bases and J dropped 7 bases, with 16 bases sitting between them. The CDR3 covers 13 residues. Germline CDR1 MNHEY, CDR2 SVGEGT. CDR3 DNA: TGTGCCAGCAGCTCCTGGGGGGCGCAGGAGCAGTACTTC. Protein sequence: CASSSWGAQEQYF.

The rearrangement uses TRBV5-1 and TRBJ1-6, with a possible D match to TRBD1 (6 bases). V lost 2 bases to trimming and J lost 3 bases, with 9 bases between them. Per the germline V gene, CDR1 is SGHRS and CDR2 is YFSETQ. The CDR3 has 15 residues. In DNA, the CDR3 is TGCGCCAGCAGCTTACAGGGAGGCTATAATTCACCCCTCCACTTT. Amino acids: CASSLQGGYNSPLHF.

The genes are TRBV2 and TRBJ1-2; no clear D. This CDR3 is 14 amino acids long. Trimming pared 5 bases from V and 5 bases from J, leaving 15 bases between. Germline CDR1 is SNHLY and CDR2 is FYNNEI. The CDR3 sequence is CASSPSPSTYGYTF. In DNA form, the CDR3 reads TGTGCCAGCAGTCCATCCCCTTCTACTTATGGCTACACCTTC.

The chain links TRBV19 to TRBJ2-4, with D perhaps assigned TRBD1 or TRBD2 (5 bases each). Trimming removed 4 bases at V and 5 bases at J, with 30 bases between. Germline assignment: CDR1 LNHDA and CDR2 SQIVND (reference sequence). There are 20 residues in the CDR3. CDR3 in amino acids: CASSTNRHTQASGTQNIQYF. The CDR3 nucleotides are TGTGCCAGTAGTACCAACAGGCATACACAAGCTTCGGGGACCCAAAACATTCAGTACTTC.

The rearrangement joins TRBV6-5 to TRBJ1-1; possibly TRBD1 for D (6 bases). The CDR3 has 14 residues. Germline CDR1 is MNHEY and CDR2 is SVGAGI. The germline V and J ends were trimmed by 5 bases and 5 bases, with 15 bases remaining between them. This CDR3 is CASSRLQGRTEAFF. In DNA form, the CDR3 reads TGTGCCAGCAGTAGACTTCAGGGGAGGACTGAAGCTTTCTTT.

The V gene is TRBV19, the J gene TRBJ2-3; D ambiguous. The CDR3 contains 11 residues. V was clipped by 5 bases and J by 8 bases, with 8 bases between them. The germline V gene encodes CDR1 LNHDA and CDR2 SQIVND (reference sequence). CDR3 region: CASSSSRTQYF. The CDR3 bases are TGTGCCAGTAGTTCAAGCCGTACGCAGTATTTT. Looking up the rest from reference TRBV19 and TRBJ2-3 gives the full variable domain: DGGITQSPKYLFRKEGQNVTLSCEQNLNHDAMYWYRQDPGQGLRLIYYSQIVNDFQKGDIAEGYSVSREKKESFPLTVTSAQKNPTAFYLCASSSSRTQYFGPGTRLTVL.

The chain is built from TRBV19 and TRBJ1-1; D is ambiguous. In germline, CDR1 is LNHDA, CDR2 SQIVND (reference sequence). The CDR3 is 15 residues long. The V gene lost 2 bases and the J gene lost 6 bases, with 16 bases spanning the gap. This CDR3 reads CASSIKDFGWAEAFF. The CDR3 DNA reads TGTGCCAGTAGTATAAAAGATTTTGGTTGGGCTGAAGCTTTCTTT.

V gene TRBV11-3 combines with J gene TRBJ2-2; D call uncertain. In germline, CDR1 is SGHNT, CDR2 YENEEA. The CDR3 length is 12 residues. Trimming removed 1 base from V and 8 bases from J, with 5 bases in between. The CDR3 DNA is TGTGCCAGCAGCTTAGGAGAGGGGGAGCTGTTTTTT. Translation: CASSLGEGELFF.

CDR3 protein: CASYTGVLRGSNQPQHF. The CDR3 coding sequence is TGTGCCAGCTACACGGGCGTGCTCAGGGGTAGCAATCAGCCCCAGCATTTT. V gene TRBV5-8 combines with J gene TRBJ1-5; tentatively, D is TRBD1 (6 bases). V lost 7 bases, J lost 0 bases, and 20 bases lay in between. CDR3 size: 17 residues. Germline values: CDR1 SGHTS, CDR2 YDEGEE. Full variable domain (missing parts from reference TRBV5-8 and TRBJ1-5): EAGVTQSPTHLIKTRGQQATLRCSPISGHTSVYWYQQALGLGLQFLLWYDEGEERNRGNFPPRFSGRQFPNYSSELNVNALELEDSALYLCASYTGVLRGSNQPQHFGDGTRLSIL.

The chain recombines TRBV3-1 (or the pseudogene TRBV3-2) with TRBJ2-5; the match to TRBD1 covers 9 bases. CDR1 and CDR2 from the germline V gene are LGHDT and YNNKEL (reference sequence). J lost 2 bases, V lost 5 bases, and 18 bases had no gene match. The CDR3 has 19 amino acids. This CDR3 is CASSSNGDRGIINQETQYF. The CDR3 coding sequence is TGTGCCAGCAGCTCCAATGGCGACAGGGGGATCATTAATCAAGAGACCCAGTACTTC.

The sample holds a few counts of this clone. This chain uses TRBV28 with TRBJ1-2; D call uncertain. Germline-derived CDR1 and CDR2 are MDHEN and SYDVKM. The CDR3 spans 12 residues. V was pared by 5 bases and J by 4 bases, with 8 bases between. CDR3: CASSIVGYGYTF. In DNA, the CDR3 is TGTGCCAGCAGTATAGTTGGCTATGGCTACACCTTC.

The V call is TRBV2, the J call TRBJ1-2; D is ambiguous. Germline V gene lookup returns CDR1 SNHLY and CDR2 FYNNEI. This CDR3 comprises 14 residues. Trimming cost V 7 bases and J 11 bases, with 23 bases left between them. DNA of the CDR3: TGTGCCAGCATCCCCGATCGGGGTTTTCGGTGGTACACCTTC. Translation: CASIPDRGFRWYTF.

DNA of the CDR3: TGTGCCAGCAGTTATGGGCTAGAAATAGGAACAGATACGCAGTATTTT. Protein: CASSYGLEIGTDTQYF. The chain combines TRBV6-5 with TRBJ2-3; D ambiguous. The V and J ends lost 3 bases and 3 bases respectively, with 16 bases between them. Germline V gene data show CDR1 as MNHEY and CDR2 as SVGAGI. This CDR3 is built from 16 residues.

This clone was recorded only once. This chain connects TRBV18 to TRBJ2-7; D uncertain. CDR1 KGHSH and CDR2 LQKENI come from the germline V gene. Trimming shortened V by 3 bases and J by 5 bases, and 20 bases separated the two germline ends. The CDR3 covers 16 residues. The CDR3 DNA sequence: TGTGCCAGCTCACCGGCGCCCCAAATGATGACCCACGAGCAGTACTTC. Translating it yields CASSPAPQMMTHEQYF.

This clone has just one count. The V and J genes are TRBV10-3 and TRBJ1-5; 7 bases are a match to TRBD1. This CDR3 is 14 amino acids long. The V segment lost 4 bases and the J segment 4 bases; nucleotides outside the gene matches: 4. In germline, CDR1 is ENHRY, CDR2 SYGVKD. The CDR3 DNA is TGTGCCATCAGTGTCTCAGGGGGTAATCAGCCCCAGCATTTT. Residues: CAISVSGGNQPQHF.

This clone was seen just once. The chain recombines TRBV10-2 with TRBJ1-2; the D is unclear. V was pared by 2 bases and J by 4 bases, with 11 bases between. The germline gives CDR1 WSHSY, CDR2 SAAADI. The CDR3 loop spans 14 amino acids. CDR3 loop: CASSETKVVYGYTF. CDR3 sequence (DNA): TGCGCCAGCAGTGAGACAAAAGTGGTCTATGGCTACACCTTC.

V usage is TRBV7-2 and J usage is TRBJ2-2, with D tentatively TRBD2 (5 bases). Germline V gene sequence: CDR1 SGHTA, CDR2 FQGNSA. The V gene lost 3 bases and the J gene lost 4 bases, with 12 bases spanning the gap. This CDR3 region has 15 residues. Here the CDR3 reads CASSLGSSGTGELFF. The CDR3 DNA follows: TGTGCCAGCAGCTTGGGGAGCTCGGGCACCGGGGAGCTGTTTTTT. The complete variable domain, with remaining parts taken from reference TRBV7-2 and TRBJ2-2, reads GAGVSQSPSNKVTEKGKDVELRCDPISGHTALYWYRQSLGQGLEFLIYFQGNSAPDKSGLPSDRFSAERTGGSVSTLTIQRTQQEDSAVYLCASSLGSSGTGELFFGEGSRLTVL.

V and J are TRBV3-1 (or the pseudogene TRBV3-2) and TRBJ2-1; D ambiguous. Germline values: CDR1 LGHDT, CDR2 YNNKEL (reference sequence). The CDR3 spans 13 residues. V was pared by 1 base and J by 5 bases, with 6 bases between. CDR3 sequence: CASSQAFNNEQFF. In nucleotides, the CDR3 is TGTGCCAGCAGCCAAGCCTTCAACAATGAGCAGTTCTTC.

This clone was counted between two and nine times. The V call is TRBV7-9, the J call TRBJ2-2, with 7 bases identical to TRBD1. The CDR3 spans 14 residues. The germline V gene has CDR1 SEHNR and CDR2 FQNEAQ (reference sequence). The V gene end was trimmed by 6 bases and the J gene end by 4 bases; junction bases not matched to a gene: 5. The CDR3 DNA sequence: TGTGCCAGCAGTCGACAGGGTTCCACCGGGGAGCTGTTTTTT. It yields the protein CASSRQGSTGELFF.

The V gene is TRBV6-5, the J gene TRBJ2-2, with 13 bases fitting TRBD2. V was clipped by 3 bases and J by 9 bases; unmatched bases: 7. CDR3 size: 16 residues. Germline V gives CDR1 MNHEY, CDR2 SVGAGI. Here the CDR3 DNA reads TGTGCCAGCAGTTATACTAGCGGGGGGGCCCAACGGGAGCTGTTTTTT. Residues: CASSYTSGGAQRELFF.

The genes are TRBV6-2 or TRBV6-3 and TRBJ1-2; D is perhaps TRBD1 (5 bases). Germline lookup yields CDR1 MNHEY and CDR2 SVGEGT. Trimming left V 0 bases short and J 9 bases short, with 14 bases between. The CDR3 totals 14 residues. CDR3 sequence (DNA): TGTGCCAGCAGTTACTCGACCGGGGCGGTAAGCTACACCTTC. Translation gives CASSYSTGAVSYTF.

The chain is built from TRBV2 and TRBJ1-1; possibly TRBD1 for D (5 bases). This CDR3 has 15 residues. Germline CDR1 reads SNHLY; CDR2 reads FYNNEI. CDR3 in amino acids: CAPPRRGRSNTEAFF. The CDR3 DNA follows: TGTGCACCCCCTAGAAGGGGCAGAAGCAACACTGAAGCTTTCTTT.

CDR3 nucleotides: TGTGCCATTAGAGGACTAGCGGGAAGTACGCAGTATTTT. Translated, it gives CAIRGLAGSTQYF. The V and J genes are TRBV10-3 and TRBJ2-3; 12 bases map to TRBD2. The germline V gene encodes CDR1 ENHRY and CDR2 SYGVKD. After removal of 9 bases from V and 8 bases from J, the junction contained 6 bases not matched to a gene. CDR3 length: 13 amino acids.

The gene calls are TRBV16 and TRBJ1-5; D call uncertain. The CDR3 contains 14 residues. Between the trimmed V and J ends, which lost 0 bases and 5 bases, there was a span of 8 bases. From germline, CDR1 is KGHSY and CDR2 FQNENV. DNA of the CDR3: TGTGCCAGCAGCCAATCGGGGTGGGATCAGCCCCAGCATTTT. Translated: CASSQSGWDQPQHF.

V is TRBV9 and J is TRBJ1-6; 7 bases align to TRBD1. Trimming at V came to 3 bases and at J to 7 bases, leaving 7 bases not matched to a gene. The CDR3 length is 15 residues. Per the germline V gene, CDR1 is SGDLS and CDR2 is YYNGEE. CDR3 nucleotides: TGTGCCAGCAGCGCCCAAGACAGGGCCAATTCACCCCTCCACTTT. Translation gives CASSAQDRANSPLHF.